Detailed here is one TCR beta chain. Its specificity is unknown. Amplified TCR beta CDR3 regions came from RNA transcripts. A first-round RT-PCR of the TCR CDR3 used the HTBI primer set. TCRdb analysed the multiplex PCR reads with MiXCR anew, one entry per CDR3 protein. The data contain around 800,000 distinct CDR3 sequences, over 35% of them seen just once; the ten biggest clones take up around 10%. This record comes from a study of T cells in Graves' hyperthyroidism and ophthalmopathy. Clinical symptoms, serum thyroxine, TRAb, thyroid ultrasound and orbital computed tomography established diagnosis. Study-level points and caveats: Ophthalmopathy stood apart from stable hyperthyroidism in a 13 V-J model.

This TCR was recovered from a man between 18 and 35 years old with Graves' hyperthyroidism. Sequencing was performed on blood.

In DNA form, the CDR3 reads TGTGCCAGCAGTTACTCCCCAGCAAATTCACCCCTCCACTTT. Encoded protein: CASSYSPANSPLHF. V is TRBV6-5 and J is TRBJ1-6; no clear D gene. CDR1 MNHEY and CDR2 SVGAGI come from the germline V gene. Trimming shortened V by 0 bases and J by 7 bases, and 7 bases separated the two germline ends. There are 14 residues in the CDR3.